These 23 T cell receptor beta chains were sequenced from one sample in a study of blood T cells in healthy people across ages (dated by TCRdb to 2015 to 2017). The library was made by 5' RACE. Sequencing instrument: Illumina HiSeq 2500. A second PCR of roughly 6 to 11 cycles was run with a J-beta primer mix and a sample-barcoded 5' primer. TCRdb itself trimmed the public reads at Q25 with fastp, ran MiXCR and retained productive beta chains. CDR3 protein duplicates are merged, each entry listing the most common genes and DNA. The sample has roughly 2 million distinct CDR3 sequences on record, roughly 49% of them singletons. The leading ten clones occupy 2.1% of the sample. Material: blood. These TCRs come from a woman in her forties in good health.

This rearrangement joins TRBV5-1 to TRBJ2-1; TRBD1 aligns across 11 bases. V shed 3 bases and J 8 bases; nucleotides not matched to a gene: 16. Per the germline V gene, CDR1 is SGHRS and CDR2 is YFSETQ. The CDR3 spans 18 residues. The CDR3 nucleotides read TGCGCCAGCAGCTGGACAGGGGGCGCGGAGATTAGGATAGATGAGCAGTTCTTC. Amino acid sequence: CASSWTGGAEIRIDEQFF.

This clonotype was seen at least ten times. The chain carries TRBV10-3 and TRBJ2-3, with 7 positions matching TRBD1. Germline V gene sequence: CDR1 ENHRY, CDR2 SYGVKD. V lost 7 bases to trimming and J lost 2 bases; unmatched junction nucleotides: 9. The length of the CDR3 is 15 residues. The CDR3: CAITPGQTHTDTQYF. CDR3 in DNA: TGTGCCATCACCCCGGGACAGACTCACACAGATACGCAGTATTTT.

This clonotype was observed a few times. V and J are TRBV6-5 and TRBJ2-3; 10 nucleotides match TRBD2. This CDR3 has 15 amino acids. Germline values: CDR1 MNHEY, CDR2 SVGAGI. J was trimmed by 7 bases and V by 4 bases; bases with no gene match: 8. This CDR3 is CASSFLAGEHHTQYF. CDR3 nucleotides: TGTGCCAGCAGTTTTCTAGCGGGGGAACACCATACGCAGTATTTT.

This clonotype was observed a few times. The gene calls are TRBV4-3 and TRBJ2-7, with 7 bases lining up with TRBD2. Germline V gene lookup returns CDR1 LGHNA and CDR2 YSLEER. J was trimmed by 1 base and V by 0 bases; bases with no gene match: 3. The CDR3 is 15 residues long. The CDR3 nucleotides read TGCGCCAGCAGCCAAGATGCGGGGGAGTCCTACGAGCAGTACTTC. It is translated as CASSQDAGESYEQYF.

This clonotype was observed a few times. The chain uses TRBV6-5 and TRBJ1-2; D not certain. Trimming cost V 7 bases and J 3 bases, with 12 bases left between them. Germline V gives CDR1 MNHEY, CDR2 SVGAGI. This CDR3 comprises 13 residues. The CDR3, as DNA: TGTGCCAGCAAAAACGGCGGAGACTATGGCTACACCTTC. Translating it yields CASKNGGDYGYTF.

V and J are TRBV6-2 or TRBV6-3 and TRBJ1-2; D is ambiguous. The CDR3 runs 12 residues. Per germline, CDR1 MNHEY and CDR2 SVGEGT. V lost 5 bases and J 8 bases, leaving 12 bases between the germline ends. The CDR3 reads CASSGPTSGYTF. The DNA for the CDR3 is TGTGCCAGCAGTGGCCCTACGTCAGGCTACACCTTC.

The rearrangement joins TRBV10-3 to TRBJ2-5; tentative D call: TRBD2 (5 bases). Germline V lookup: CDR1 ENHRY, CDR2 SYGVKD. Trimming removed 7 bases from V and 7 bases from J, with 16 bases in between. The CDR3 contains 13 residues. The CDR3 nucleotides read TGTGCCATCATGGGAGAGGAAGATTTGACCCAGTACTTC. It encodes CAIMGEEDLTQYF.

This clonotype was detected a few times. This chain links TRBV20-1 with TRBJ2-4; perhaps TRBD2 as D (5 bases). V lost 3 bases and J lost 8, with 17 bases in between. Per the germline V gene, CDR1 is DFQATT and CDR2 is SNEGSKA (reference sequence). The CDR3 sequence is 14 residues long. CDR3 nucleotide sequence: TGCAGTGCTAGTTCAGCCGGGGTGTTTGACATTCAGTACTTC. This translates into CSASSAGVFDIQYF.

The CDR3 bases are TGCAGTGCTACCGTGACAGTCAGAGGGGCCAAAAACATTCAGTACTTC. Its protein is CSATVTVRGAKNIQYF. This chain joins TRBV20-1 and TRBJ2-4, with D possibly being TRBD1 or TRBD2 (5 bases each). With 4 bases removed from V and 1 base from J, the gap between germline ends came to 17 bases. The CDR3 spans 16 residues. Germline V gene sequence: CDR1 DFQATT, CDR2 SNEGSKA (reference sequence).

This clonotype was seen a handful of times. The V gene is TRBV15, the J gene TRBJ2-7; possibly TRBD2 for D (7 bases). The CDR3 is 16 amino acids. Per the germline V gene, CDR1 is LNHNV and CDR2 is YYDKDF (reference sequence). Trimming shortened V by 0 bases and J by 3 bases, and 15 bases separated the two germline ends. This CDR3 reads CATSRDGGATHYEQYF. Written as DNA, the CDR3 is TGTGCCACCAGCAGAGATGGGGGGGCCACCCACTACGAGCAGTACTTC.

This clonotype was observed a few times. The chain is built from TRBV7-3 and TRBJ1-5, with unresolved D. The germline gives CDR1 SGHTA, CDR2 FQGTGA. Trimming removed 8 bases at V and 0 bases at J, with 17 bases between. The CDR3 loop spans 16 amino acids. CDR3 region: CASQTGIIYSNQPQHF. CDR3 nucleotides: TGTGCCAGCCAGACGGGAATTATATATAGCAATCAGCCCCAGCATTTT. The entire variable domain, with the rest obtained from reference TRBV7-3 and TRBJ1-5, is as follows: GAGVSQTPSNKVTEKGKYVELRCDPISGHTALYWYRQSLGQGPEFLIYFQGTGAADDSGLPNDRFFAVRPEGSVSTLKIQRTERGDSAVYLCASQTGIIYSNQPQHFGDGTRLSIL.

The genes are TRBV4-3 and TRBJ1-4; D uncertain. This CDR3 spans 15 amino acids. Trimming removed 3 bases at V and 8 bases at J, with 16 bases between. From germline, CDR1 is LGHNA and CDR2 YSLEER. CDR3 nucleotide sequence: TGCGCCAGCAGCCAGTTTGGACCGACTGGGGAAAAACTGTTTTTT. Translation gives CASSQFGPTGEKLFF.

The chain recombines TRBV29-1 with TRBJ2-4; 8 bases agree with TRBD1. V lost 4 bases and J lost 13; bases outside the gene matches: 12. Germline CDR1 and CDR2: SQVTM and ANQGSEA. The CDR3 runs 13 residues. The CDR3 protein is CSVAGGSYTEQYF. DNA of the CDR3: TGCAGCGTTGCAGGGGGCAGCTACACTGAGCAGTACTTC.

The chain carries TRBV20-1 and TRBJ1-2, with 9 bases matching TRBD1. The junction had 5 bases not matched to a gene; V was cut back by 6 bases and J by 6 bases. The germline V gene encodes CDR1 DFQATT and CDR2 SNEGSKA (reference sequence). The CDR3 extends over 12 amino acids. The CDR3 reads CSAADRGHGYTF. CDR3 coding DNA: TGCAGTGCAGCGGACAGGGGCCATGGCTACACCTTC.

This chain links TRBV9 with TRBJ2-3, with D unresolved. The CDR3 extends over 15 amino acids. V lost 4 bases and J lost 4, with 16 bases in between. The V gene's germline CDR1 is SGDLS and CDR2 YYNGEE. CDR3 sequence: CASSPSGLVADTQYF. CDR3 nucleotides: TGTGCCAGCAGCCCTAGTGGCCTAGTGGCAGATACGCAGTATTTT.

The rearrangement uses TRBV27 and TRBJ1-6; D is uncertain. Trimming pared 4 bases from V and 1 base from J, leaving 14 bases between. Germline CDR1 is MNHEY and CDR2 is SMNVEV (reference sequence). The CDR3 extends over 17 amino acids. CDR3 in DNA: TGTGCCAGCAGTTCCTACTCGGGTGCGTCCTATAATTCACCCCTCCACTTT. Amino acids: CASSSYSGASYNSPLHF.

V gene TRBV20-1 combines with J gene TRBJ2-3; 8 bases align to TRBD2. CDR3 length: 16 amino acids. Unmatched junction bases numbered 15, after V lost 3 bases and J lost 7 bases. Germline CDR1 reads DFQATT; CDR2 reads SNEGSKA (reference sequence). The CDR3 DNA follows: TGCAGTGCTAGTATAGTAACGGGGGGGCTCTTGAATACGCAGTATTTT. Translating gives CSASIVTGGLLNTQYF.

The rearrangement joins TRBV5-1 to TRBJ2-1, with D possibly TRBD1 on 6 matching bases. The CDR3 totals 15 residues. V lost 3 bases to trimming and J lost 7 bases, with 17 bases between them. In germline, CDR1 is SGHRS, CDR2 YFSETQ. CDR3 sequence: CASSSNRDTINEQFF. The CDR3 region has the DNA TGCGCCAGCAGCTCCAACCGGGACACAATAAATGAGCAGTTCTTC. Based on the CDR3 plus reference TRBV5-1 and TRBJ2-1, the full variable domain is KAGVTQTPRYLIKTRGQQVTLSCSPISGHRSVSWYQQTPGQGLQFLFEYFSETQRNKGNFPGRFSGRQFSNSRSEMNVSTLELGDSALYLCASSSNRDTINEQFFGPGTRLTVL.

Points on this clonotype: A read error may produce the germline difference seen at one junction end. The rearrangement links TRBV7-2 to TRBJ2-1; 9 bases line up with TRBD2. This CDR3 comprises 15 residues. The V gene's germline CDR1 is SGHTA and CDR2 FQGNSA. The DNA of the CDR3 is TGTGCCGGCAGCCCCCGAGCTAGCGGGGTAAATGAGCAGTTCTTC. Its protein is CAGSPRASGVNEQFF.

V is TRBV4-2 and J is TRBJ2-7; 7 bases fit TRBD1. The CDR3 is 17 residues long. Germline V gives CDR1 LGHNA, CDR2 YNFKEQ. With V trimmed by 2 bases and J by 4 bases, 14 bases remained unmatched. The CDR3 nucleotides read TGTGCCAGCAGCCAAACCCCGACCGGGACAGCCAAATACGAGCAGTACTTC. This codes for CASSQTPTGTAKYEQYF.

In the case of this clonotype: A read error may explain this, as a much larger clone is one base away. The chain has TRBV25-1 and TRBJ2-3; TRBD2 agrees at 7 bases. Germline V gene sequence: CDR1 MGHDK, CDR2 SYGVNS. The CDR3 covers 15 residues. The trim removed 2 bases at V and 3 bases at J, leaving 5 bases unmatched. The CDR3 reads CASSEGAGETDTQYF. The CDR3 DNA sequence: TGTGCCAGCAGTGAAGGGGCGGGAGAAACAGATACGCAGTATTTT.

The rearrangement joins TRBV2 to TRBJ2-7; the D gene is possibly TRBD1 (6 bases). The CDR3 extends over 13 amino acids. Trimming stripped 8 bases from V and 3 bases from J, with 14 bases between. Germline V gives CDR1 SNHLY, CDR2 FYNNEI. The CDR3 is CASHRDTFYEQYF. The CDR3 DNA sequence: TGTGCCAGCCATCGGGACACATTCTACGAGCAGTACTTC.

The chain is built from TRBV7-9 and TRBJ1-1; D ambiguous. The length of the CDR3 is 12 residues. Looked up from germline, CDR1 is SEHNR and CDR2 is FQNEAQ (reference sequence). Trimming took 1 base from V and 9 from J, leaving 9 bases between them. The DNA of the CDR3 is TGTGCCAGCAGCTTAGAATCGTCTAAAGCTTTCTTT. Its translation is CASSLESSKAFF.